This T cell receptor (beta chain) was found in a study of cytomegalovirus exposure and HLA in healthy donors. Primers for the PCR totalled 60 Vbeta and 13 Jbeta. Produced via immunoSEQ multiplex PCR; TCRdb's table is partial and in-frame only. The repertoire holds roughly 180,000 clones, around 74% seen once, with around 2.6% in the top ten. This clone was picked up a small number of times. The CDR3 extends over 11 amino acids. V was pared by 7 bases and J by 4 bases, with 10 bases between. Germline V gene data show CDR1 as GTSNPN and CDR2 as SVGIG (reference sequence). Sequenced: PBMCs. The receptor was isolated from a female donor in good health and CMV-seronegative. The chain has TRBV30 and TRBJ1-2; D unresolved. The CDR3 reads CASPGVYGYTF. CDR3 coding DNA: TGTGCCTCCCCGGGTGTCTATGGCTACACCTTC. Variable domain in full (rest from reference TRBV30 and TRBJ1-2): SQTIHQWPATLVQPVGSPLSLECTVEGTSNPNLYWYRQAAGRGLQLLFYSVGIGQISSEVPQNLSASRPQDRQFILSSKKLLLSDSGFYLCASPGVYGYTFGSGTRLTVV.